This T cell receptor (beta chain) was sequenced during a study of early T cells in non-severe SARS-CoV-2 infection. Turning to the study itself: With bulk RNA from unsorted whole blood as input, sequencing yielded unpaired chains. General observations from the study: Comparison of clonotypes with VDJdb favored anti-spike CD8 responses while missing private and CD4 specificities.

Molecules of cDNA were individually given unique molecular identifiers that were attached to them. A single record per CDR3 protein comes from TCRdb applying MiXCR to the 5' RACE reads. The sample includes over 60,000 distinct CDR3 sequences, around 11% of them seen just once. Concerning this clonotype itself: Its target is not known. This may stem from a read error, because a much larger clone lies one nucleotide away.

The CDR3 is made up of 12 amino acids. Germline CDR1 reads LNHNV; CDR2 reads YYDKDF (reference sequence). Deletions cut 3 bases from V and 1 base from J, with 3 bases between. The chain is built from TRBV15 and TRBJ2-5; no clear D gene. The clonotype comes from an adult who was a healthcare worker with PCR-confirmed SARS-CoV-2 infection or an uninfected control (not recorded which). The sequences come from whole blood, collected at baseline. As DNA, the CDR3 is TGTGCCACCAGCAGGACCCAAGAGACCCAGTACTTC. Protein product: CATSRTQETQYF.